This TCR beta chain was recovered during a study of regulatory T cells. The study, taken as a whole, reports: Regulatory T cells showed the strongest V-J pair restriction and V/J gene skewing among patient repertoires. Hydrophobic residues at CDR3 positions 6 and 7 were enriched in conventional CD4+ T cells of CD3G-deficient patients.

Note on this clone: Its target is not known.

A couple of CD3G-deficient patients had more severe autoimmunity; all had some. Patients aged 2 to 39 years had fewer naive and more memory CD4+ and CD8+ T cells. CD4+ T cells were divided by sorting: CD25-high CD127-low Tregs, CD25-low CD127-high conventional cells. The PCR used 52 TRBV and 13 TRBJ primers. Produced via immunoSEQ multiplex PCR; TCRdb's table is partial and in-frame only. Here the sample spans some 29,000 clones, around 90% being singletons. Sequencing input: conventional CD4+ T cells sorted from blood. This receptor was identified in a person in their late teens or twenties with CD3G deficiency.

CDR3 loop: CASSFATSGGLTDTQYF. In nucleotides, the CDR3 is TGTGCCAGCAGCTTCGCTACTAGCGGGGGACTCACAGATACGCAGTATTTT. The rearrangement joins TRBV13 to TRBJ2-3; 11 bases line up with TRBD2. The CDR3 runs to 17 residues. V was pared by 3 bases and J by 2 bases, with 7 bases of the junction left unmatched. Germline V gene lookup returns CDR1 PRHDT and CDR2 FYEKMQ (reference sequence).